These T cell receptor beta chains were read from a single sample in a study of T cell responses to AZD1222 COVID-19 vaccine. The assay was immunoSEQ multiplex PCR, and TCRdb's table has in-frame clones only and misses some. This sample has about 130,000 clones, with 85% to 95% found just once. The sequenced sample was peripheral blood, obtained on day 0 of AZD1222 vaccination. These receptor sequences come from an adult in good health. Each CDR3 is given with its conserved first and last residue. D genes are given only for firm matches. Not all rows give a size; the values are once, few, many and, for expanded clones, a class.

>.|TRBJ1-2|TRBV2|.
TGTGCCAGCAGTGGACCTCTCTATGGCTACACCTTC
CASSGPLYGYTF
>.|TRBJ2-5|TRBV24-1|.
TGTGCCACCAGTGATTCGCCAAGCGGTGAGACCCAGTACTTC
CATSDSPSGETQYF
>.|TRBJ2-7|TRBV10-3|.
TGTGCCATCAGTGAGTCTAGGACTGCCGCCTACGAGCAGTACTTC
CAISESRTAAYEQYF
>.|TRBJ1-2|TRBV30|once
TGTGCCTGGAGAATAATTCGGGGAAGGGGCTATGGCTACACCTTC
CAWRIIRGRGYGYTF
>.|TRBJ1-5|TRBV7-2|.
TGTGCCAGCAGCCTGGGGTCGGGGGGCTCCCAGCCCCAGCATTTT
CASSLGSGGSQPQHF
>TRBD2|TRBJ2-3|TRBV7-9|once
TGTGCCAGCAGCCCGCGACTAGCGGGGGGGGCGGATACGCAGTATTTT
CASSPRLAGGADTQYF
>.|TRBJ1-2|TRBV5-1|.
TGCGCCAGCAGCCTGGACAGCTATGGCTACACCTTC
CASSLDSYGYTF
>TRBD1|TRBJ2-7|TRBV4-1|.
TGCGCCAGCAGCCACCCTGGACAGGGCTACGAGCAGTACTTC
CASSHPGQGYEQYF
>TRBD1|TRBJ2-7|TRBV5-1|few
TGCGCCAGCAGTACAACAGGGGGTTCCTACGAGCAGTACTTC
CASSTTGGSYEQYF
>.|TRBJ1-1|TRBV7-2|.
TGTGCCAGCAGCTGGGGAGACAGTAGGAACACTGAAGCTTTCTTT
CASSWGDSRNTEAFF
>TRBD1|TRBJ2-3|TRBV7-9|.
TGTGCCAGCAGCTTACGACAGGGGGCCACAGATACGCAGTATTTT
CASSLRQGATDTQYF
>.|TRBJ2-3|TRBV18|.
TGTGCCAGCTCACCAACCACAGATACGCAGTATTTT
CASSPTTDTQYF
>.|TRBJ1-2|TRBV4-1|once
TGCGCCAGCAGCCCGGGCGCCAGGGGCTACACCTTC
CASSPGARGYTF
>TRBD2|TRBJ2-3|TRBV3-1/TRBV3-2|.
TGTGCCAGCAGCCAAGATAGGGTAACTAGCGGGGCGACTAGCACAGATACGCAGTATTTT
CASSQDRVTSGATSTDTQYF
>.|TRBJ1-1|TRBV9|.
TGTGCCAGCAGCGTAGGTGCCCTCCCAAACACTGAAGCTTTCTTT
CASSVGALPNTEAFF
>.|TRBJ1-1|TRBV19|.
TGTGCCAGTAGTATATCCAGCGTGGTGAACACTGAAGCTTTCTTT
CASSISSVVNTEAFF
>.|TRBJ2-3|TRBV19|.
TGTGCCAGTAGTCCGGGACGGGCAGATACGCAGTATTTT
CASSPGRADTQYF
>.|TRBJ1-5|TRBV4-1|.
TGCGCCAGCAGCCAAGAATTACTCAATCAGCCCCAGCATTTT
CASSQELLNQPQHF
>.|TRBJ1-1|TRBV29-1|.
TGCAGCGTGGGGACGGGGAACACTGAAGCTTTCTTT
CSVGTGNTEAFF
>TRBD1|TRBJ2-3|TRBV13|.
TGTGCCAGCAGCTCACAGGGGCGGAGCACAGATACGCAGTATTTT
CASSSQGRSTDTQYF
>TRBD2|TRBJ2-3|TRBV5-4|.
TGTGCCAGCAGCTTGGGTCTAGCGGGAGTATTTGCAGATACGCAGTATTTT
CASSLGLAGVFADTQYF
>TRBD1|TRBJ2-7|TRBV6-5|.
TGTGCCACCGACAGGGAACGCTACGAGCAGTACTTC
CATDRERYEQYF
>.|TRBJ2-3|TRBV18|.
TGTGCCAGCTCACCACCTCGACCGGTTGATACGCAGTATTTT
CASSPPRPVDTQYF
>.|TRBJ1-1|TRBV6-5|.
TGTGCCAGCAGTTACGGCGCCACTGAAGCTTTCTTT
CASSYGATEAFF
>.|TRBJ1-2|TRBV3-1/TRBV3-2|.
TGTGCCAGCAGCCAAGCGGCTAGGGCTTATGGCTACACCTTC
CASSQAARAYGYTF
>TRBD1|TRBJ2-3|TRBV28|.
TGTGCCAGCAGTTTACGCGGGACAGGGGGCTATACGCAGTATTTT
CASSLRGTGGYTQYF
>.|TRBJ1-2|TRBV7-2|.
TGTGCCAGCAGCTTAGCCTCCGACAGCTTTAACTATGGCTACACCTTC
CASSLASDSFNYGYTF
>TRBD1|TRBJ1-2|TRBV7-2|once
TGTGCCAGCAGCTTAGCGGGACAGAGGAATAATTACTATGGCTACACCTTC
CASSLAGQRNNYYGYTF
>.|TRBJ1-2|TRBV21-1|few
TGTGCCGGCCGACAGGGGGCGGGCTACACCTTC
CAGRQGAGYTF
>.|TRBJ1-3|TRBV28|.
TGTGCCAGCAGTTTACAGTGGGGTTCCTCTGGAAACACCATATATTTT
CASSLQWGSSGNTIYF
>.|TRBJ1-1|TRBV12-3/TRBV12-4|.
TGTGCCAGCAGCCCAACAGGGAACACTGAAGCTTTCTTT
CASSPTGNTEAFF
>TRBD1|TRBJ2-5|TRBV19|.
TGTGCCAGTACCTCGTGGGCAGGGGGTGGGGAGACCCAGTACTTC
CASTSWAGGGETQYF
>.|TRBJ1-3|TRBV11-2|once
TGTGCCAGCCAAAGGGCGTTGGGGCTCTCTGGAAACACCATATATTTT
CASQRALGLSGNTIYF
>.|TRBJ1-1|TRBV28|.
TGTGCCAGCACCCACCAGAACACTGAAGCTTTCTTT
CASTHQNTEAFF
>.|TRBJ2-5|TRBV28|.
TGTGCCAGCAGTCTCCCGGGGGAGACCCAGTACTTC
CASSLPGETQYF
>.|TRBJ1-5|TRBV27|.
TGTGCCAGCAAACAAGTAGGTGGGATTAGCAATCAGCCCCAGCATTTT
CASKQVGGISNQPQHF
>TRBD1|TRBJ1-5|TRBV2|.
TGTGCCAGCAGCTCGGCAAGGGGGCAAAGCAATCAGCCCCAGCATTTT
CASSSARGQSNQPQHF
>.|TRBJ1-2|TRBV5-5|.
TGTGCCAGCAGCTTGGCGGCCAGGGCCGAGTTAGCTAACTATGGCTACACCTTC
CASSLAARAELANYGYTF
>TRBD1|TRBJ1-2|TRBV9|.
TGTGCCAGCAGCGAGACAGGGGTCAACTATGGCTACACCTTC
CASSETGVNYGYTF
>TRBD1|TRBJ1-5|TRBV28|.
TGTGCCAGCAGTAAGGGGCTAGGGGGCCTGGTTGGCAATCAGCCCCAGCATTTT
CASSKGLGGLVGNQPQHF